Each of the 16 T cell receptor beta chains below was sequenced from the same sample in a study of blood T cells in healthy people across ages. A sample-barcoded 5' primer and a J-beta primer mix were used in a second PCR of roughly 7 to 12 cycles. TCRdb re-called the 5' RACE reads with MiXCR, one entry per CDR3 protein. Of about a million distinct CDR3 sequences listed, around two fifths are singletons. Sequenced sample: blood. The receptors were sampled from a man aged 18 to 35 in good health.

In regard to this clonotype: The junction shows a germline mismatch at one end, possibly a read error. V is TRBV7-8 and J is TRBJ2-1, with D possibly matching TRBD1 (6 bases). Germline values: CDR1 SGHVS, CDR2 FQNEAQ. This CDR3 is 13 amino acids long. The CDR3 here is CASSLNRDNERFF. CDR3 coding DNA: TGTGCCAGCAGCTTAAACAGGGACAATGAGCGGTTCTTC.

This clonotype has only a few counts. The chain carries TRBV4-3 and TRBJ1-1; TRBD1 might be the D (5 bases). This CDR3 is 15 amino acids long. CDR1 LGHNA and CDR2 YSLEER come from the germline V gene. With 3 bases removed from V and 0 bases from J, the gap between germline ends came to 11 bases. CDR3 in amino acids: CASSQPHRLNTEAFF. The CDR3 DNA is TGCGCCAGCAGCCAGCCTCACAGGTTGAACACTGAAGCTTTCTTT.

J is TRBJ2-1 and V is TRBV12-3 or TRBV12-4, with D perhaps matching TRBD1 (6 bases). The CDR3 totals 14 residues. Trimming removed 4 bases at V and 8 bases at J, with 15 bases between. The CDR3 sequence is CASSSGTPRYEQFF. In DNA, the CDR3 is TGTGCCAGCAGTTCCGGGACACCTAGGTATGAGCAGTTCTTC.

This clonotype has just a few counts. The chain recombines TRBV29-1 with TRBJ1-1; no clear D gene. V lost 4 bases and J 1 base, leaving 16 bases between the germline ends. The CDR3 contains 15 residues. Germline CDR1 and CDR2: SQVTM and ANQGSEA. The CDR3 DNA reads as TGCAGCGTTGTAAGCCGGCGGAGAAGGAACACTGAAGCTTTCTTT. Translated: CSVVSRRRRNTEAFF.

The V gene is TRBV7-6, the J gene TRBJ1-2; tentative D call: TRBD1 (5 bases). The CDR3 contains 14 residues. V lost 2 bases, J lost 6 bases, and 13 bases lay in between. CDR1 and CDR2 from the germline V gene are SGHVS and FNYEAQ. As DNA, the CDR3 is TGTGCCAGCAGCTTAAACGGGGCAGACAATGGCTACACCTTC. Encoded protein: CASSLNGADNGYTF.

This clonotype came up a few times. The chain combines TRBV7-2 with TRBJ1-2; 7 bases are shared with TRBD1. V gave up 3 bases and J gave up 0 bases; unmatched junction bases: 4. The CDR3 loop spans 15 amino acids. Germline assignment: CDR1 SGHTA and CDR2 FQGNSA. As DNA, the CDR3 is TGTGCCAGCAGCTTGACAGGGCTGGCTAACTATGGCTACACCTTC. As protein: CASSLTGLANYGYTF.

As concerns this clonotype: At one boundary the junction diverges from the germline segment, which might be a read error. This rearrangement joins TRBV9 to TRBJ2-1; the D call may be TRBD1 or TRBD2 (5 bases each). This CDR3 is 14 amino acids long. Germline V lookup: CDR1 SGDLS, CDR2 YYNGEE. The CDR3 DNA is TGTGTCAGCAGTGCCCGGGACCTTGAGGGTGAGCAGTTCTTC. Amino acids: CVSSARDLEGEQFF.

The chain uses TRBV2 and TRBJ2-5; tentatively, D is TRBD1 (6 bases). Trimming removed 6 bases at V and 1 base at J, with 12 bases between. Germline V gene sequence: CDR1 SNHLY, CDR2 FYNNEI. The CDR3 contains 14 residues. The CDR3 DNA follows: TGTGCCAGCAGACTACAGGGTATCCAAGAGACCCAGTACTTC. This encodes CASRLQGIQETQYF.

This chain connects TRBV10-3 to TRBJ1-2; TRBD1 matches at 10 bases. With 10 bases clipped from V and 0 bases from J, the junction kept 8 bases outside the gene matches. CDR3 length equals 15 residues. Germline CDR1 ENHRY, CDR2 SYGVKD. CDR3 sequence reads: CANREGQGTNYGYTF. In nucleotides, the CDR3 is TGTGCCAACCGGGAGGGACAGGGGACTAACTATGGCTACACCTTC.

A few counts support this clonotype. The chain recombines TRBV11-1 with TRBJ2-5; 8 nucleotides line up with TRBD1. The CDR3 spans 14 residues. V lost 8 bases, J lost 4 bases, and 9 bases stayed unmatched. Germline CDR1 SGHAT, CDR2 FQDESV (reference sequence). The DNA of the CDR3 is TGTGCCAGCGTCGGACAGGGCCTTACAGAGACCCAGTACTTC. Protein: CASVGQGLTETQYF.

This clonotype was seen a few times. The chain joins TRBV6-1 to TRBJ1-6, with D perhaps matching TRBD1 (5 bases). This CDR3 spans 15 amino acids. The germline V gene has CDR1 MNHNS and CDR2 SASEGT. V gave up 1 base and J gave up 6 bases, with 10 bases separating them. CDR3 DNA: TGTGCCAGCAGTGAAGTTGTGACAGCTAATTCACCCCTCCACTTT. Its translation is CASSEVVTANSPLHF.

This chain links TRBV6-2 or TRBV6-3 with TRBJ1-4; D uncertain. The germline V gene encodes CDR1 MNHEY and CDR2 SVGEGT. Trimming left V 2 bases short and J 12 bases short, with 13 bases between. The CDR3 contains 13 residues. The CDR3 nucleotides are TGTGCCAGCAGTTACGAGAGGCGGTCTGAACTGTTTTTT. Its translation: CASSYERRSELFF.

The chain links TRBV30 to TRBJ2-3, with 11 bases identical to TRBD2. The CDR3 is made up of 18 amino acids. With V trimmed by 5 bases and J by 2 bases, 15 bases remained unmatched. The germline CDR1 and CDR2 sequences are GTSNPN and SVGIG (reference sequence). The CDR3 bases are TGTGCCTGGCTGGGGGTAGCGGGGGGGCCCTTTCACACAGATACGCAGTATTTT. Residues: CAWLGVAGGPFHTDTQYF. Full variable domain (rest looked up from reference TRBV30 and TRBJ2-3): SQTIHQWPATLVQPVGSPLSLECTVEGTSNPNLYWYRQAAGRGLQLLFYSVGIGQISSEVPQNLSASRPQDRQFILSSKKLLLSDSGFYLCAWLGVAGGPFHTDTQYFGPGTRLTVL.

With respect to this clonotype: This sequence may be a read error, since a much larger clone differs from it by one base. The V gene is TRBV6-2 or TRBV6-3, the J gene TRBJ2-7; perhaps TRBD1 as D (6 bases). The CDR3 has 14 amino acids. The germline gives CDR1 MNHEY, CDR2 SVGEGT. Between the trimmed V and J ends, which lost 5 bases and 1 base, there was a span of 12 bases. The CDR3 here is CASSHEDRSYEQYF. The DNA of the CDR3 is TGTGCCAGCAGTCACGAGGACAGATCCTACGAGCAGTACTTC.

V is TRBV12-3 or TRBV12-4 and J is TRBJ2-1; perhaps TRBD2 as D (6 bases). This CDR3 spans 14 amino acids. V was pared by 4 bases and J by 7 bases, with 14 bases between. The CDR3 sequence is CASSSGTCGNEQFF. The CDR3 bases are TGTGCCAGCAGTTCCGGGACTTGCGGGAATGAGCAGTTCTTC.

This chain connects TRBV4-3 to TRBJ1-2; tentative D call: TRBD1 (5 bases). Germline V gene lookup returns CDR1 LGHNA and CDR2 YSLEER. V was clipped by 0 bases and J by 2 bases, with 7 bases between them. CDR3 size: 14 residues. The CDR3 loop is CASSQEGGNYGYTF. DNA for the CDR3: TGCGCCAGCAGCCAAGAGGGGGGAAACTATGGCTACACCTTC.